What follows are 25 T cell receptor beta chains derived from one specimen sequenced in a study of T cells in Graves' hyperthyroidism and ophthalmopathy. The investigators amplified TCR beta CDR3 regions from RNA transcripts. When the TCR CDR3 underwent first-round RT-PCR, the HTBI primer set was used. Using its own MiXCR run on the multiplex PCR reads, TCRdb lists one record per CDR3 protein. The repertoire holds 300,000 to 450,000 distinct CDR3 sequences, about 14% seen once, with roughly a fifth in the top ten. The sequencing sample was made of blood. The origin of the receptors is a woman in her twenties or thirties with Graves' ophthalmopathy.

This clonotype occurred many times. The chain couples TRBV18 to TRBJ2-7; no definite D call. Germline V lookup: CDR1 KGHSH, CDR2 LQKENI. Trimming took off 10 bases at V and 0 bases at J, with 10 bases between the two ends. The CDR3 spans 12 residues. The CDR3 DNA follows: TGTGCCACCGGAACAGACTCCTACGAGCAGTACTTC. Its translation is CATGTDSYEQYF. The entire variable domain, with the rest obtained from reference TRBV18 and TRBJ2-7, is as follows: NAGVMQNPRHLVRRRGQEARLRCSPMKGHSHVYWYRQLPEEGLKFMVYLQKENIIDESGMPKERFSAEFPKEGPSILRIQQVVRGDSAAYFCATGTDSYEQYFGPGTRLTVT.

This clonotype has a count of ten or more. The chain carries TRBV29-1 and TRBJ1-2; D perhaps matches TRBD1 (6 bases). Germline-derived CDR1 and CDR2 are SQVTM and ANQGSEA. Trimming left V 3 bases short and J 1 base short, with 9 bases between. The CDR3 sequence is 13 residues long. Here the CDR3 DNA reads TGCAGCGTTGAGTTACAGGGTAACTATGGCTACACCTTC. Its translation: CSVELQGNYGYTF.

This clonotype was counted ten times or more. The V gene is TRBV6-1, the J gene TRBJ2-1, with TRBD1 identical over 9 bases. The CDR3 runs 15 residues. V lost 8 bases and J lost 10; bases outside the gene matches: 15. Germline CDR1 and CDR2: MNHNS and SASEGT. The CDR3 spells CASSYRDREMPEQFF. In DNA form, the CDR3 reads TGTGCCAGCTCCTACCGGGACAGGGAGATGCCGGAGCAGTTCTTC.

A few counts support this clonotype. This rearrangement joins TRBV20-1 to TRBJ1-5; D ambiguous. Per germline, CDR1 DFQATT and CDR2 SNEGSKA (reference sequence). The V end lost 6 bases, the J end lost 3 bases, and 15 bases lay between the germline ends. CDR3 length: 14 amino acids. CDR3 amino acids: CSAMDPANNQPQHF. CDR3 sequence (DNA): TGCAGTGCCATGGACCCGGCCAACAATCAGCCCCAGCATTTT.

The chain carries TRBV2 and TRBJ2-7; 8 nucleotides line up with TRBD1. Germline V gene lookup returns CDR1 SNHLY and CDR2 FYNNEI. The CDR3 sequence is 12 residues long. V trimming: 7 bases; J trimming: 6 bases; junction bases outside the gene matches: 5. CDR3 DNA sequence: TGTGCCAGCACCCGGACAGGGTCCGAGCAGTACTTC. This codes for CASTRTGSEQYF. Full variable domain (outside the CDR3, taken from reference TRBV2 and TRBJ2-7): EPEVTQTPSHQVTQMGQEVILRCVPISNHLYFYWYRQILGQKVEFLVSFYNNEISEKSEIFDDQFSVERPDGSNFTLKIRSTKLEDSAMYFCASTRTGSEQYFGPGTRLTVT.

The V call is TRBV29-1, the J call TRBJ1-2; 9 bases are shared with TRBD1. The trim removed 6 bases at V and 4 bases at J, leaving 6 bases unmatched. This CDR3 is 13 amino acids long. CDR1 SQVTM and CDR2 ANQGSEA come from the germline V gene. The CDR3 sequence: CSVRTGVGYGYTF. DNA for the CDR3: TGCAGCGTCCGGACAGGGGTCGGCTATGGCTACACCTTC. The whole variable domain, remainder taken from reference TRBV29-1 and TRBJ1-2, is SAVISQKPSRDICQRGTSLTIQCQVDSQVTMMFWYRQQPGQSLTLIATANQGSEATYESGFVIDKFPISRPNLTFSTLTVSNMSPEDSSIYLCSVRTGVGYGYTFGSGTRLTVV.

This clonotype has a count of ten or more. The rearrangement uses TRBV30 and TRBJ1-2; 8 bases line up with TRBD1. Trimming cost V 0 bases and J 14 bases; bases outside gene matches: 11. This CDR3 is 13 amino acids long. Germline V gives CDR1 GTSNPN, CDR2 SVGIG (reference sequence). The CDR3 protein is CAWSVADRESETF. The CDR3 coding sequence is TGTGCCTGGAGTGTAGCGGACAGGGAATCGGAGACCTTC.

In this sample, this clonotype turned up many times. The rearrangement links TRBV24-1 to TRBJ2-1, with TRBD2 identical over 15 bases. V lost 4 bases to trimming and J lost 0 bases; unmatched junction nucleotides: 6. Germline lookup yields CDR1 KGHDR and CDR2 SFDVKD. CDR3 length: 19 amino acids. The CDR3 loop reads CATSDPGLAGGSSYNEQFF. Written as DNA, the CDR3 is TGTGCCACCAGTGACCCGGGACTAGCGGGGGGCAGCTCCTACAATGAGCAGTTCTTC.

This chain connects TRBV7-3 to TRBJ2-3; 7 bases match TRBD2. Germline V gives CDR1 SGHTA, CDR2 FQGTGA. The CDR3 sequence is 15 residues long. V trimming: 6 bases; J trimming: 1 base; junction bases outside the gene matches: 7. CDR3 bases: TGTGCCAGCAGTTACACTAGCGCAGGCACAGATACGCAGTATTTT. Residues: CASSYTSAGTDTQYF.

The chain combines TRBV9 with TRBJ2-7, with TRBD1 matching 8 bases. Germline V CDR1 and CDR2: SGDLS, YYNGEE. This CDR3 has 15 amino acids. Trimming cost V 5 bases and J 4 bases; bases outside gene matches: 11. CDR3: CASSAGTGVSYEQYF. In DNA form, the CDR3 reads TGTGCCAGCAGTGCCGGGACAGGTGTTTCGTACGAGCAGTACTTC.

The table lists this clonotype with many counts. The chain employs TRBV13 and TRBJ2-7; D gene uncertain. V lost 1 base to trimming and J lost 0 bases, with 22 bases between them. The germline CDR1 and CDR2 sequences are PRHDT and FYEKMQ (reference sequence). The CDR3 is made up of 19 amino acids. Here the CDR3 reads CASSLAEGRRHTGSYEQYF. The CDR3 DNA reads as TGTGCCAGCAGCTTAGCGGAAGGGCGGAGACACACGGGCTCCTACGAGCAGTACTTC. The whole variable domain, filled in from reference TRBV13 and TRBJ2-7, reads AAGVIQSPRHLIKEKRETATLKCYPIPRHDTVYWYQQGPGQDPQFLISFYEKMQSDKGSIPDRFSAQQFSDYHSELNMSSLELGDSALYFCASSLAEGRRHTGSYEQYFGPGTRLTVT.

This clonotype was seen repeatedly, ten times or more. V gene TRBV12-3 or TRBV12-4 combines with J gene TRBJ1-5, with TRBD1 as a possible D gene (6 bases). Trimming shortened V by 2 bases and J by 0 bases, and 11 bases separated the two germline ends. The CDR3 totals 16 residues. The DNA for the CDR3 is TGTGCCAGCAGTTTAAAGGGGGGTTATAGCAATCAGCCCCAGCATTTT. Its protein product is CASSLKGGYSNQPQHF.

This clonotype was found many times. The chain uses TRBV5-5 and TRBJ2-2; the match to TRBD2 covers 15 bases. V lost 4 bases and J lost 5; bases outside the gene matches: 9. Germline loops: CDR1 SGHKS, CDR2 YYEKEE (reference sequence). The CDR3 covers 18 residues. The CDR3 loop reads CASSKGLAGGPATGELFF. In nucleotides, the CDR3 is TGTGCCAGCAGCAAAGGACTAGCGGGGGGGCCGGCGACCGGGGAGCTGTTTTTT.

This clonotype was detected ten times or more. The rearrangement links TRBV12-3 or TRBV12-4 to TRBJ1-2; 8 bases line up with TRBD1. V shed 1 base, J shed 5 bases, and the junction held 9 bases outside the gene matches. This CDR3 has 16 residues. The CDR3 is CASSLGEGQAVYGYTF. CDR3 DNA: TGTGCCAGCAGTTTAGGGGAGGGACAGGCGGTTTATGGCTACACCTTC.

The CDR3 loop is CASSPSEYNEQFF. As DNA, the CDR3 is TGTGCCAGCAGCCCTAGCGAATACAATGAGCAGTTCTTC. This chain connects TRBV3-1 to TRBJ2-1; a possible D gene is TRBD2 (6 bases). Germline lookup yields CDR1 LGHDT and CDR2 YNNKEL (reference sequence). The CDR3 spans 13 residues. V lost 4 bases, J lost 4 bases, and 8 bases lay in between.

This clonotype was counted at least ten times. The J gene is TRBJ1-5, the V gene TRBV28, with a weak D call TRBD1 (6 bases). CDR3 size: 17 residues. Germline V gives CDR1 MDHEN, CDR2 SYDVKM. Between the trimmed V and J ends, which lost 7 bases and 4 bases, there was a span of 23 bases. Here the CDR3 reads CASTPPGQRLRNQPQHF. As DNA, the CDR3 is TGTGCCAGCACCCCACCTGGACAGCGCCTCAGGAATCAGCCCCAGCATTTT.

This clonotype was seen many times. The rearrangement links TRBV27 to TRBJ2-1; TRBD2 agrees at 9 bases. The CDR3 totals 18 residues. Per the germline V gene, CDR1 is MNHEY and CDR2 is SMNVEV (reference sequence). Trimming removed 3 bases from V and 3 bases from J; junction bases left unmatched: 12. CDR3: CASSFWGVAGANYNEQFF. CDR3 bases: TGTGCCAGCAGTTTCTGGGGGGTAGCGGGGGCCAACTACAATGAGCAGTTCTTC.

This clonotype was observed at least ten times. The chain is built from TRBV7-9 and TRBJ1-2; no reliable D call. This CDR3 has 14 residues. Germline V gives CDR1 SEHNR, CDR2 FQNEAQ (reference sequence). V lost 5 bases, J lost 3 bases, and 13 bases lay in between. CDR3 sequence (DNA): TGTGCCAGCAGCCCAAACGGGCTGCACTATGGCTACACCTTC. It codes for CASSPNGLHYGYTF.

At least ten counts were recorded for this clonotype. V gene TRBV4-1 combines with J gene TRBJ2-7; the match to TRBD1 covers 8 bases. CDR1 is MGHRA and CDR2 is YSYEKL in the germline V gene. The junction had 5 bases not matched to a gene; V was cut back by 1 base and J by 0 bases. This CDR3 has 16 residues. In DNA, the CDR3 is TGCGCCAGCAGCCAAGGGAGGACAGGGAGCTCCTACGAGCAGTACTTC. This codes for CASSQGRTGSSYEQYF.

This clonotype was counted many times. CDR3 in amino acids: CASSAGTSGNTIYF. Written as DNA, the CDR3 is TGTGCCAGCAGTGCTGGGACATCTGGAAACACCATATATTTT. The gene calls are TRBV2 and TRBJ1-3, with D perhaps TRBD1 (6 bases). V was cut by 4 bases and J by 1 base, with 8 bases left in between. The CDR3 spans 14 residues. From germline, CDR1 is SNHLY and CDR2 FYNNEI.

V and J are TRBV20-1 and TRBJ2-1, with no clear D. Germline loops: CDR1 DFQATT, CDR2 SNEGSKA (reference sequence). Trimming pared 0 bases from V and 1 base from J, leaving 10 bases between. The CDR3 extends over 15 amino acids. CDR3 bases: TGCAGTGCTAGAGAGCTGACCCAGTCCTACAATGAGCAGTTCTTC. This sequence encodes CSARELTQSYNEQFF.

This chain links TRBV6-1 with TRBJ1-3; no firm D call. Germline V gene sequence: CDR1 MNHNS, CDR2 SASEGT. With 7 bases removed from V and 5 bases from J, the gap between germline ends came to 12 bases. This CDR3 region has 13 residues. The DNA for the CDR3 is TGTGCCAGCATCCCAATAGAACGAAACACCATATATTTT. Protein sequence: CASIPIERNTIYF.

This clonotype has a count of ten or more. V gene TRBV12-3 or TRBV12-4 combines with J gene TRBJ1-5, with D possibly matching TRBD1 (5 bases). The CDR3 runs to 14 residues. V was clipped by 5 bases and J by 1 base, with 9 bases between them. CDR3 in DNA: TGTGCCAGCAGTAGAGGGGAGAGCAATCAGCCCCAGCATTTT. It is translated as CASSRGESNQPQHF.

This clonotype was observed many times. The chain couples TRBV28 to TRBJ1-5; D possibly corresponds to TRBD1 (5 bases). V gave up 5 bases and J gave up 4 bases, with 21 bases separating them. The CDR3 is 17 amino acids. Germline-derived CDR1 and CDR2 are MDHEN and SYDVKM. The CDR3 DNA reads TGTGCCAGCAGTCGCCGGGTCATCCAGGGCTATAATCAGCCCCAGCATTTT. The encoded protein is CASSRRVIQGYNQPQHF.

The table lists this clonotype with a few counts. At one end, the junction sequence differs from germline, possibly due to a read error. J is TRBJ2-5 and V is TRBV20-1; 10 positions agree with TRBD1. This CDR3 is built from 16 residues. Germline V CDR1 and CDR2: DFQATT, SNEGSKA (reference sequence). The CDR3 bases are TGCAGTGCTAGGGACCGACAGGGGGCCCTCCAAGAGACCCAATACTTC. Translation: CSARDRQGALQETQYF.